This T cell receptor beta chain was recorded in a study of T-cell reconstitution after alpha-beta-depleted transplantation in children. Trimming at V came to 3 bases and at J to 5 bases, leaving 8 bases not matched to a gene. The CDR3 totals 16 residues. Germline V gene sequence: CDR1 SGHRS, CDR2 YFSETQ. Unique molecular identifiers tagged the TCRbeta library. Each CDR3 protein gets one entry after TCRdb re-called the PCR reads with MiXCR. The table lists around 200,000 distinct CDR3 sequences, 6.5% to 7.5% of them singletons. The receptor's source is a human donor who donated a stem cell graft to a child with Wiskott-Aldrich syndrome. The rearrangement joins TRBV5-1 to TRBJ2-5; the match to TRBD1 covers 12 bases. The specimen was PBMCs from the stem cell graft donor, collected from the stem cell graft. Written as DNA, the CDR3 is TGCGCCAGCAGCTCAGCCGGGACAGGGGGCAAGGAGACCCAGTACTTC. It translates to CASSSAGTGGKETQYF.